The present entry profiles one TCR beta chain with its context. This sample is part of a study of T-cell memory formation after mild COVID-19. Study details: TCR clusters largely stayed donor specific.

Losses at the gene ends were 10 bases for V and 6 bases for J; bases not matched to a gene: 13. The CDR3 is 14 amino acids. Germline CDR1 reads SEHNR; CDR2 reads FQNEAQ (reference sequence). One entry per CDR3 protein results from TCRdb running MiXCR on the 5' RACE reads. In the table there are roughly 510,000 distinct CDR3 sequences, roughly 17% of which are singletons. The clonotype was recovered from an adult woman who had mild COVID-19 (a few samples of this study predate the infection). Cell type and time point are not known. V usage is TRBV7-9 and J usage is TRBJ2-3; 7 nucleotides match TRBD1. The sequenced sample was PBMCs or a T cell subset sorted from them (not recorded which). The CDR3 is CATCLGTEDDTQYF. As DNA, the CDR3 is TGTGCCACCTGCCTTGGGACAGAGGATGATACGCAGTATTTT.